Below, 7 T cell receptor beta chains from the same sample are listed, as sequenced in a study of T cells expressing NK-cell markers. TCRdb derives one entry per CDR3 protein from the 5' RACE reads, leaving out DNA. In total, the table holds some 440,000 distinct CDR3 sequences. Input material: blood T cells: a sorted CD56 or NKG2C T cell subset, CD4+ or CD8+ T cells, or bulk PBMC T cells (not recorded which). The receptor set was obtained from a woman aged 50 to 60 in good health.

V and J are TRBV20-1 and TRBJ1-2; there is no DNA to check the TCRdb D call of TRBD1. The CDR3 has 19 residues. Germline CDR1 is DFQATT and CDR2 is SNEGSKA (reference sequence). The CDR3 sequence: CSARAGQGKSGGRLDGYTF.

The chain is built from TRBV14 and TRBJ2-1; TCRdb proposes TRBD2, but this gene call is untestable without DNA. This CDR3 has 16 residues. Germline-derived CDR1 and CDR2 are SGHDN and FVKESK. The CDR3 sequence: CASSPLGASGHNEQFF.

The genes are TRBV20-1 and TRBJ2-5; TCRdb gives TRBD2 as the D gene, but with no DNA this cannot be confirmed. Germline V CDR1 and CDR2: DFQATT, SNEGSKA (reference sequence). The CDR3 covers 16 residues. CDR3 region: CSARAGTSGSFETQYF.

The V and J genes are TRBV11-3 and TRBJ2-5; the TCRdb D gene call, TRBD2, has no DNA to confirm it. The germline CDR1 and CDR2 sequences are SGHNT and YENEEA. This CDR3 is built from 16 residues. The CDR3 loop reads CASSLERAGGEETQYF. Together with reference TRBV11-3 and TRBJ2-5, the CDR3 gives the full variable domain: EAGVVQSPRYKIIEKKQPVAFWCNPISGHNTLYWYLQNLGQGPELLIRYENEEAVDDSQLPKDRFSAERLKGVDSTLKIQPAELGDSAVYLCASSLERAGGEETQYFGPGTRLLVL.

The chain employs TRBV2 and TRBJ1-4. The germline gives CDR1 SNHLY, CDR2 FYNNEI. The CDR3 has 15 residues. CDR3 sequence: CASTGRLATNEKLFF. The full variable domain, in which reference TRBV2 and TRBJ1-4 provide the parts outside the CDR3, is EPEVTQTPSHQVTQMGQEVILRCVPISNHLYFYWYRQILGQKVEFLVSFYNNEISEKSEIFDDQFSVERPDGSNFTLKIRSTKLEDSAMYFCASTGRLATNEKLFFGSGTQLSVL.

This chain uses TRBV11-3 with TRBJ2-5. Looked up from germline, CDR1 is SGHNT and CDR2 is YENEEA. This CDR3 has 14 residues. The chain's CDR3 is CASSLIPVQETQYF.

The V gene is TRBV27, the J gene TRBJ2-3; without DNA, the TCRdb call of TRBD1 cannot be checked. The CDR3 contains 17 residues. Germline CDR1 MNHEY, CDR2 SMNVEV (reference sequence). CDR3: CASSTYAPSRATDTQYF.